These 28 T cell receptor beta chains share one sample of origin, sequenced in a study of T cell responses to AZD1222 COVID-19 vaccine. Using immunoSEQ multiplex PCR, the repertoire was profiled, and TCRdb retains in-frame clones only, with some absent. The data show approximately 150,000 clones, around nine tenths seen once. The material sequenced was peripheral blood, taken on day 0 of AZD1222 vaccination. The source of these receptors is an adult in good health.

The chain joins TRBV18 to TRBJ2-3; 8 bases are a match to TRBD2. This CDR3 region has 16 residues. The V and J ends lost 3 bases and 11 bases, in that order; junction bases with no gene match: 16. CDR1 KGHSH and CDR2 LQKENI come from the germline V gene. CDR3 sequence reads: CASSPAFSGGSLGQYF. The CDR3 bases are TGTGCCAGCTCACCGGCTTTCAGCGGGGGTAGCCTGGGGCAGTATTTT.

V gene TRBV11-2 combines with J gene TRBJ1-1; TRBD1 is a possible D gene (5 bases). Germline CDR1 reads SGHAT; CDR2 reads FQNNGV. Trimming took off 5 bases at V and 2 bases at J, with 9 bases between the two ends. The CDR3 length is 13 residues. The CDR3 sequence is CASSLGQNTEAFF. CDR3 bases: TGTGCCAGCAGCCTGGGGCAAAACACTGAAGCTTTCTTT.

V and J are TRBV9 and TRBJ1-1, with D unresolved. V dropped 5 bases and J dropped 11 bases, with 19 bases sitting between them. Looked up from germline, CDR1 is SGDLS and CDR2 is YYNGEE. This CDR3 is 13 amino acids long. As DNA, the CDR3 is TGTGCCAGCAGAGATAACCGTGGTTCGATGGCTTTCTTT. It encodes CASRDNRGSMAFF. The full variable domain, with the rest looked up from reference TRBV9 and TRBJ1-1, is DSGVTQTPKHLITATGQRVTLRCSPRSGDLSVYWYQQSLDQGLQFLIQYYNGEERAKGNILERFSAQQFPDLHSELNLSSLELGDSALYFCASRDNRGSMAFFGQGTRLTVV.

This clone has just one count. The chain links TRBV11-2 to TRBJ2-5, with D hard to call. The V and J ends lost 4 bases and 2 bases respectively, with 2 bases between them. The germline V gene has CDR1 SGHAT and CDR2 FQNNGV. The CDR3 sequence is 11 residues long. CDR3 sequence (DNA): TGTGCCAGCAGCTGGCAAGAGACCCAGTACTTC. As protein: CASSWQETQYF.

The chain carries TRBV5-4 and TRBJ2-3, with TRBD2 matching over 8 bases. In germline, CDR1 is SGHNT, CDR2 YYREEE (reference sequence). This CDR3 has 15 residues. V lost 6 bases and J lost 3; bases outside the gene matches: 9. Written as DNA, the CDR3 is TGTGCCAGCACCCGAGGGGCGGGAGGAACAGATACGCAGTATTTT. Its translation is CASTRGAGGTDTQYF.

For the CDR3, the DNA is TGTGCCAGCTCTCGGACAATCGGGGGAGGGGGCGCCGGAGGAACTAATGAAAAACTGTTTTTT. This sequence encodes CASSRTIGGGGAGGTNEKLFF. The chain recombines TRBV18 with TRBJ1-4, with TRBD1 matching over 7 bases. V shed 6 bases and J 1 base; nucleotides not matched to a gene: 23. There are 21 residues in the CDR3. Germline lookup yields CDR1 KGHSH and CDR2 LQKENI.

The chain employs TRBV5-1 and TRBJ1-5; the D is unclear. Per the germline V gene, CDR1 is SGHRS and CDR2 is YFSETQ. The CDR3 is made up of 13 amino acids. V lost 0 bases to trimming and J lost 3 bases, with 4 bases between them. In nucleotides, the CDR3 is TGCGCCAGCAGCTTGGGGGACAATCAGCCCCAGCATTTT. Protein product: CASSLGDNQPQHF.

The chain carries TRBV13 and TRBJ2-2, with TRBD1 identical over 10 bases. The germline V gene has CDR1 PRHDT and CDR2 FYEKMQ (reference sequence). CDR3 length equals 15 residues. Unmatched junction bases numbered 6, after V lost 5 bases and J lost 6 bases. The CDR3 region is CASSRDRGASGELFF. CDR3 sequence (DNA): TGTGCCAGCAGCAGGGACAGGGGTGCATCCGGGGAGCTGTTTTTT.

The chain links TRBV7-9 to TRBJ2-7; D not certain. The CDR3 spans 13 residues. Germline V gene data show CDR1 as SEHNR and CDR2 as FQNEAQ (reference sequence). Deletions cut 5 bases from V and 1 base from J, with 9 bases between. The CDR3 is CASSPPFSYEQYF. DNA for the CDR3: TGTGCCAGCAGCCCGCCCTTTTCCTACGAGCAGTACTTC.

This chain joins TRBV20-1 and TRBJ1-1; 9 bases map to TRBD1. V lost 3 bases and J lost 1; bases outside the gene matches: 3. CDR3 length equals 14 residues. The germline gives CDR1 DFQATT, CDR2 SNEGSKA (reference sequence). The CDR3 loop is CSASYRGRNTEAFF. CDR3 nucleotide sequence: TGCAGTGCTAGTTACAGGGGGCGGAACACTGAAGCTTTCTTT.

The DNA for the CDR3 is TGTGCCAGCAGCTTCGAGGGAGGGCCTGGGGAGACCCAGTACTTC. This encodes CASSFEGGPGETQYF. The chain is built from TRBV7-3 and TRBJ2-5; 7 bases fit TRBD2. Trimming removed 3 bases from V and 5 bases from J; junction bases left unmatched: 9. The CDR3 extends over 15 amino acids. Germline CDR1 reads SGHTA; CDR2 reads FQGTGA.

The CDR3 loop is CASSDAASGGDTQYF. In nucleotides, the CDR3 is TGTGCCAGCAGTGACGCGGCTAGCGGGGGAGATACGCAGTATTTT. This rearrangement joins TRBV6-4 to TRBJ2-3; 10 nucleotides agree with TRBD2. The CDR3 totals 15 residues. Per the germline V gene, CDR1 is MRHNA and CDR2 is SNTAGT. J lost 5 bases, V lost 2 bases, and 4 bases had no gene match.

This sequence joins TRBV6-2 or TRBV6-3 and TRBJ2-1; D gene ambiguous. This CDR3 contains 13 residues. CDR1 is MNHEY, CDR2 SVGEGT, per germline. Deletions cut 5 bases from V and 5 bases from J, with 10 bases between. CDR3 region: CASSTELHNEQFF. The CDR3 bases are TGTGCCAGCAGTACCGAGCTGCACAATGAGCAGTTCTTC.

The chain carries TRBV7-2 and TRBJ1-2; 8 bases line up with TRBD1. Germline trimming cut 5 bases from V and 8 bases from J; bases unmatched to any gene: 13. Germline CDR1 is SGHTA and CDR2 is FQGNSA. CDR3 length: 15 residues. The CDR3 spells CASSNPGTGSGGYTF. CDR3 DNA sequence: TGTGCCAGCAGCAATCCCGGGACAGGATCGGGAGGCTACACCTTC.

The CDR3 region has the DNA TGTGCCAGCAGTTTCGGGGGCTACACCTTC. Encoded protein: CASSFGGYTF. V gene TRBV27 combines with J gene TRBJ1-2; no definite D call. V dropped 3 bases and J dropped 8 bases, with 4 bases sitting between them. The CDR3 runs to 10 residues. Per germline, CDR1 MNHEY and CDR2 SMNVEV (reference sequence).

This chain joins TRBV2 and TRBJ1-2; 7 nucleotides agree with TRBD1. V lost 8 bases, J lost 8 bases, and 17 bases stayed unmatched. This CDR3 has 15 residues. Germline V gene lookup returns CDR1 SNHLY and CDR2 FYNNEI. CDR3 sequence reads: CASQLSHRGKLGYTF. The CDR3 DNA is TGTGCCAGCCAGCTAAGCCACAGGGGAAAGTTGGGCTACACCTTC.

V usage is TRBV4-3 and J usage is TRBJ1-1, with TRBD1 as a possible D gene (6 bases). V lost 4 bases and J 0 bases, leaving 9 bases between the germline ends. CDR3 length: 14 residues. CDR1 and CDR2 (germline): LGHNA, YSLEER. The DNA for the CDR3 is TGCGCCAGCAGCCTTACAGGGATGAACACTGAAGCTTTCTTT. This encodes CASSLTGMNTEAFF.

About this clone itself: Other DNA sequences from this sample encode an identical CDR3 as well. The chain combines TRBV9 with TRBJ2-5, with TRBD2 identical over 7 bases. CDR3 length: 13 residues. V lost 2 bases and J lost 4; bases outside the gene matches: 2. The germline CDR1 and CDR2 sequences are SGDLS and YYNGEE. The DNA for the CDR3 is TGTGCCAGCAGCGTGGGGGGGAGAGAGACCCAGTACTTC. It yields the protein CASSVGGRETQYF.

The chain recombines TRBV5-1 with TRBJ2-1; 8 nucleotides line up with TRBD1. There are 14 residues in the CDR3. CDR1 and CDR2 from the germline V gene are SGHRS and YFSETQ. The V segment lost 7 bases and the J segment 5 bases; nucleotides outside the gene matches: 8. CDR3 loop: CASSPAGGHNEQFF. The CDR3 DNA reads as TGCGCCAGCTCCCCCGCAGGGGGCCACAATGAGCAGTTCTTC. Combining the CDR3 with reference TRBV5-1 and TRBJ2-1 gives the whole variable domain KAGVTQTPRYLIKTRGQQVTLSCSPISGHRSVSWYQQTPGQGLQFLFEYFSETQRNKGNFPGRFSGRQFSNSRSEMNVSTLELGDSALYLCASSPAGGHNEQFFGPGTRLTVL.

V gene TRBV9 combines with J gene TRBJ1-3; the D is unclear. Germline assignment: CDR1 SGDLS and CDR2 YYNGEE. This CDR3 has 12 residues. V was pared by 4 bases and J by 0 bases, with 2 bases between. CDR3 DNA sequence: TGTGCCAGCAGCAACTCTGGAAACACCATATATTTT. Residues: CASSNSGNTIYF. Together with reference TRBV9 and TRBJ1-3, the CDR3 gives the full variable domain: DSGVTQTPKHLITATGQRVTLRCSPRSGDLSVYWYQQSLDQGLQFLIQYYNGEERAKGNILERFSAQQFPDLHSELNLSSLELGDSALYFCASSNSGNTIYFGEGSWLTVV.

In the case of this clone: Different DNA sequences within this sample yield the same CDR3. The rearrangement uses TRBV5-1 and TRBJ2-7; D not certain. Germline V lookup: CDR1 SGHRS, CDR2 YFSETQ. The CDR3 spans 14 residues. V gave up 0 bases and J gave up 2 bases, with 9 bases separating them. CDR3 sequence reads: CASSLVTDAYEQYF. The CDR3 nucleotides read TGCGCCAGCAGCTTGGTAACAGACGCCTACGAGCAGTACTTC.

The chain recombines TRBV5-1 with TRBJ2-3, with 7 bases that match TRBD2. J was trimmed by 6 bases and V by 1 base; bases with no gene match: 5. CDR1 is SGHRS and CDR2 is YFSETQ in the germline V gene. This CDR3 has 14 residues. CDR3 DNA sequence: TGCGCCAGCAGCTTGTCGTTTAGCGGGGATACGCAGTATTTT. This encodes CASSLSFSGDTQYF.

The gene calls are TRBV9 and TRBJ2-5; D is possibly TRBD2 (5 bases). The V and J ends lost 3 bases and 4 bases respectively, with 16 bases between them. This CDR3 is built from 15 residues. CDR1 and CDR2 from the germline V gene are SGDLS and YYNGEE. The CDR3 DNA reads TGTGCCAGCAGCGCTCGGACTCCATCAGGAGAGACCCAGTACTTC. As protein: CASSARTPSGETQYF. The full variable domain, its missing parts supplied by reference TRBV9 and TRBJ2-5, is DSGVTQTPKHLITATGQRVTLRCSPRSGDLSVYWYQQSLDQGLQFLIQYYNGEERAKGNILERFSAQQFPDLHSELNLSSLELGDSALYFCASSARTPSGETQYFGPGTRLLVL.

The V and J genes are TRBV29-1 and TRBJ1-1, with D possibly TRBD1 on 5 matching bases. In germline, CDR1 is SQVTM, CDR2 ANQGSEA. The CDR3 consists of 12 residues. Trimming removed 7 bases at V and 4 bases at J, with 13 bases between. CDR3 sequence reads: CSGGAYSTEAFF. The CDR3, as DNA: TGCAGCGGTGGGGCATACTCCACTGAAGCTTTCTTT.

This clone was detected only once. This rearrangement joins TRBV29-1 to TRBJ1-2; TRBD1 matches at 9 bases. V shed 7 bases and J 6 bases; nucleotides not matched to a gene: 6. There are 12 residues in the CDR3. Germline-derived CDR1 and CDR2 are SQVTM and ANQGSEA. The CDR3 loop is CSADRGTDGYTF. The CDR3 nucleotides read TGCAGCGCTGACAGGGGGACCGATGGCTACACCTTC. The variable domain in full, completed from reference TRBV29-1 and TRBJ1-2, reads SAVISQKPSRDICQRGTSLTIQCQVDSQVTMMFWYRQQPGQSLTLIATANQGSEATYESGFVIDKFPISRPNLTFSTLTVSNMSPEDSSIYLCSADRGTDGYTFGSGTRLTVV.

CDR3 DNA: TGCGCCAGCAGCTTGGAAGGGCGGGGCTATGGCTACACCTTC. Translating gives CASSLEGRGYGYTF. The chain is built from TRBV5-1 and TRBJ1-2; D is ambiguous. V was trimmed by 0 bases and J by 4 bases, leaving 10 bases between them. The CDR3 covers 14 residues. In germline, CDR1 is SGHRS, CDR2 YFSETQ. Looking up the rest from reference TRBV5-1 and TRBJ1-2 gives the full variable domain: KAGVTQTPRYLIKTRGQQVTLSCSPISGHRSVSWYQQTPGQGLQFLFEYFSETQRNKGNFPGRFSGRQFSNSRSEMNVSTLELGDSALYLCASSLEGRGYGYTFGSGTRLTVV.

The rearrangement links TRBV5-6 to TRBJ2-7; D might be TRBD2 (6 bases). The V end was cut by 0 bases, the J end by 7 bases, with 17 bases between. The V gene's germline CDR1 is SGHDT and CDR2 YYEEEE. This CDR3 is 15 amino acids long. CDR3: CASSLGRRSAGEQYF. CDR3 DNA sequence: TGTGCCAGCAGCTTGGGGCGGCGGAGTGCGGGGGAGCAGTACTTC.

The genes are TRBV19 and TRBJ1-1; no clear D. The CDR3 is 12 residues long. The germline gives CDR1 LNHDA, CDR2 SQIVND (reference sequence). V was trimmed by 7 bases and J by 2 bases, leaving 8 bases between them. The CDR3 region has the DNA TGTGCCAGTAACTGGAAAAACACTGAAGCTTTCTTT. It translates to CASNWKNTEAFF.